These 22 T cell receptor beta chains were all obtained from the same sample, sequenced in a study of neoadjuvant anti-PD-1 for oral cavity cancer. Profiling relied on immunoSEQ multiplex PCR, and the TCRdb table lists in-frame clones only, not all of them. The data hold around 5,000 clones, with around three fifths observed a single time. Specified time point: after neoadjuvant nivolumab, at surgical resection. Here the sequenced sample was tumor tissue, taken after nivolumab (anti-PD-1) treatment. These TCRs come from a person aged 40-85 years with oral cavity squamous cell carcinoma.

The V call is TRBV6-1, the J call TRBJ1-1, with D perhaps matching TRBD1 (6 bases). Trimming took 4 bases from V and 6 from J, leaving 15 bases between them. The V gene's germline CDR1 is MNHNS and CDR2 SASEGT. This CDR3 spans 14 amino acids. CDR3 residues: CASSVQGIGAEAFF. CDR3 coding DNA: TGTGCCAGCAGTGTACAGGGAATCGGGGCTGAAGCTTTCTTT.

This clone was observed a handful of times. The chain recombines TRBV10-2 with TRBJ2-3; D is uncertain. This CDR3 contains 11 residues. The V and J ends lost 6 bases and 6 bases respectively, with 7 bases between them. CDR1 and CDR2 (germline): WSHSY, SAAADI. CDR3 in DNA: TGCGCCAGCAGCGAACTTGATACGCAGTATTTT. It yields the protein CASSELDTQYF.

V usage is TRBV7-3 and J usage is TRBJ2-3; tentative D call: TRBD1 (6 bases). CDR1 and CDR2 from the germline V gene are SGHTA and FQGTGA. V shed 4 bases and J shed 2 bases, with 13 bases lying between them. The CDR3 loop spans 15 amino acids. The CDR3 reads CASSYRMGATDTQYF. The CDR3 nucleotides read TGTGCCAGCAGCTACCGAATGGGGGCCACAGATACGCAGTATTTT.

This sequence joins TRBV19 and TRBJ1-5; D is undetermined. CDR3 length: 12 residues. Trimming took off 5 bases at V and 1 base at J, with 3 bases between the two ends. CDR1 LNHDA and CDR2 SQIVND come from the germline V gene (reference sequence). As DNA, the CDR3 is TGTGCCAGTAGTGGGAGCAATCAGCCCCAGCATTTT. This gives the protein CASSGSNQPQHF.

The chain combines TRBV2 with TRBJ2-7; TRBD1 agrees at 8 bases. J was trimmed by 3 bases and V by 4 bases; bases with no gene match: 2. Germline-derived CDR1 and CDR2 are SNHLY and FYNNEI. This CDR3 is built from 13 residues. The CDR3 is CASSVGQGYEQYF. CDR3 nucleotide sequence: TGTGCCAGCAGTGTCGGACAGGGCTACGAGCAGTACTTC.

The chain has TRBV5-4 and TRBJ2-5; D unclear. V was pared by 2 bases and J by 2 bases, with 13 bases between. CDR3 length: 15 residues. The germline V gene encodes CDR1 SGHNT and CDR2 YYREEE (reference sequence). The CDR3 nucleotides are TGTGCCAGCAGCTTTACTTTTCACGGACAAGAGACCCAGTACTTC. Translation gives CASSFTFHGQETQYF.

The J gene is TRBJ1-5, the V gene TRBV6-1; 7 bases agree with TRBD1. Trimming at V came to 6 bases and at J to 3 bases, leaving 8 bases not matched to a gene. CDR1 and CDR2 (germline): MNHNS, SASEGT. This CDR3 has 15 residues. Here the CDR3 DNA reads TGTGCCAGCAGCGCTATGACAGGGCCCAATCAGCCCCAGCATTTT. Translating gives CASSAMTGPNQPQHF.

J is TRBJ1-1 and V is TRBV6-1; TRBD1 is a possible D gene (6 bases). V dropped 8 bases and J dropped 4 bases, with 14 bases sitting between them. The germline V gene has CDR1 MNHNS and CDR2 SASEGT. The CDR3 runs 13 residues. The CDR3 coding sequence is TGTGCCAGCCAAAAACAGGGCGGCACTGAAGCTTTCTTT. Translated, it gives CASQKQGGTEAFF.

This clone was seen a few times. The genes are TRBV14 and TRBJ2-1; D gene ambiguous. The germline V gene encodes CDR1 SGHDN and CDR2 FVKESK. The CDR3 is 13 residues long. The V and J ends lost 8 bases and 5 bases respectively, with 13 bases between them. The CDR3 loop is CASRETVNNEQFF. In nucleotides, the CDR3 is TGTGCCAGCCGAGAGACGGTCAACAATGAGCAGTTCTTC.

This chain joins TRBV7-9 and TRBJ1-6; D gene ambiguous. Trimming shortened V by 2 bases and J by 10 bases, and 12 bases separated the two germline ends. Per germline, CDR1 SEHNR and CDR2 FQNEAQ (reference sequence). The CDR3 loop spans 14 amino acids. In DNA form, the CDR3 reads TGTGCCAGCAGCTTAACGATGGAGGGATCACCCCTCCACTTT. Protein sequence: CASSLTMEGSPLHF.

The rearrangement uses TRBV5-4 and TRBJ1-2; TRBD1 aligns across 11 bases. Germline lookup yields CDR1 SGHNT and CDR2 YYREEE (reference sequence). This CDR3 is 15 amino acids long. V shed 3 bases, J shed 6 bases, and the junction held 7 bases outside the gene matches. The CDR3, as DNA: TGTGCCAGCAGCTCCCCCGGGACAGGGGGGAATGGCTACACCTTC. Encoded protein: CASSSPGTGGNGYTF.

This chain connects TRBV6-5 to TRBJ1-1; TRBD1 aligns across 7 bases. CDR1 and CDR2 (germline): MNHEY, SVGAGI. This CDR3 has 15 amino acids. Trimming removed 0 bases from V and 4 bases from J; junction bases left unmatched: 5. The CDR3 DNA follows: TGTGCCAGCAGTTACTCAGGGGGCCGAACCACTGAAGCTTTCTTT. Its protein product is CASSYSGGRTTEAFF.

The gene calls are TRBV5-6 and TRBJ2-1; 12 bases agree with TRBD1. CDR1 is SGHDT and CDR2 is YYEEEE in the germline V gene. This CDR3 has 15 residues. V gave up 4 bases and J gave up 8 bases; unmatched junction bases: 7. CDR3 sequence (DNA): TGTGCCAGCAGCCCCGGGACAGGGGGCGCTTATGAGCAGTTCTTC. This gives the protein CASSPGTGGAYEQFF.

The chain carries TRBV10-2 and TRBJ1-5, with 9 bases identical to TRBD1. Trimming cost V 7 bases and J 6 bases; bases outside gene matches: 4. The CDR3 totals 13 residues. Germline V lookup: CDR1 WSHSY, CDR2 SAAADI. The CDR3 DNA reads as TGCGCCAGCAAACAGGGGGCAGTTCAGCCCCAGCATTTT. Residues: CASKQGAVQPQHF.

The chain combines TRBV18 with TRBJ2-1; D is uncertain. CDR3 size: 13 residues. Trimming removed 1 base from V and 4 bases from J, with 5 bases in between. The germline CDR1 and CDR2 sequences are KGHSH and LQKENI. In nucleotides, the CDR3 is TGTGCCAGCTCACCACAGAAATACAATGAGCAGTTCTTC. This sequence encodes CASSPQKYNEQFF.

This clone was detected only a few times. The chain links TRBV6-5 to TRBJ2-2; TRBD1 matches 11 bases. Germline loops: CDR1 MNHEY, CDR2 SVGAGI. J was trimmed by 3 bases and V by 6 bases; bases with no gene match: 0. This CDR3 has 14 amino acids. In DNA form, the CDR3 reads TGTGCCAGCAGGGGACAGGGGGACACCGGGGAGCTGTTTTTT. Translation gives CASRGQGDTGELFF.

This clone was detected only once. The gene calls are TRBV19 and TRBJ2-5; D is undetermined. Trimming stripped 2 bases from V and 7 bases from J, with 11 bases between. The CDR3 has 13 amino acids. Germline V gene data show CDR1 as LNHDA and CDR2 as SQIVND (reference sequence). The CDR3 bases are TGTGCCAGTAGTATACCCGGGTCTGGGACCCAGTACTTC. It specifies CASSIPGSGTQYF. The variable domain in full, completed from reference TRBV19 and TRBJ2-5, reads DGGITQSPKYLFRKEGQNVTLSCEQNLNHDAMYWYRQDPGQGLRLIYYSQIVNDFQKGDIAEGYSVSREKKESFPLTVTSAQKNPTAFYLCASSIPGSGTQYFGPGTRLLVL.

This clone was recorded once. V is TRBV5-1 and J is TRBJ1-1; tentatively, D is TRBD1 (5 bases). V was clipped by 2 bases and J by 4 bases, with 9 bases between them. CDR3 length: 13 amino acids. Germline V lookup: CDR1 SGHRS, CDR2 YFSETQ. The CDR3 nucleotides read TGCGCCAGCAGCTTACAAGGGGTCACTGAAGCTTTCTTT. Protein: CASSLQGVTEAFF.

V gene TRBV27 combines with J gene TRBJ1-3; D unresolved. The V end was cut by 10 bases, the J end by 0 bases, with 10 bases between. Germline loops: CDR1 MNHEY, CDR2 SMNVEV (reference sequence). CDR3 length: 13 amino acids. CDR3 protein: CATQTSSGNTIYF. In DNA, the CDR3 is TGTGCCACCCAAACCTCCTCTGGAAACACCATATATTTT.

This rearrangement joins TRBV18 to TRBJ2-1, with 10 bases lining up with TRBD2. CDR1 KGHSH and CDR2 LQKENI come from the germline V gene. This CDR3 is 16 amino acids long. V lost 3 bases and J lost 3; bases outside the gene matches: 5. The CDR3 spells CASSPVSGRYYNEQFF. The CDR3 DNA is TGTGCCAGCTCACCGGTTAGCGGGAGGTACTACAATGAGCAGTTCTTC.

The rearrangement joins TRBV28 to TRBJ1-4; 8 bases agree with TRBD1. The CDR3 has 14 residues. V was pared by 3 bases and J by 6 bases, with 3 bases of the junction left unmatched. The V gene's germline CDR1 is MDHEN and CDR2 SYDVKM. The CDR3 bases are TGTGCCAGCAGTTTTACAGGGGGGGATGAAAAACTGTTTTTT. Protein sequence: CASSFTGGDEKLFF.

The chain joins TRBV10-1 to TRBJ1-2, with 7 bases fitting TRBD1. Germline CDR1 and CDR2: WNHNN and SYGVQD (reference sequence). Losses at the gene ends were 5 bases for V and 4 bases for J; bases not matched to a gene: 4. The CDR3 length is 13 residues. This chain's CDR3 is CASSTDRAYGYTF. The DNA for the CDR3 is TGCGCCAGCAGTACCGACAGGGCCTATGGCTACACCTTC.